This TCR beta chain was identified during a study of radiotherapy plus CTLA-4 blockade in lung cancer. The wider study: Around 19% of patients responded objectively, and approximately 31% achieved disease control.

This table comes from immunoSEQ multiplex PCR, and its TCRdb copy is limited to in-frame clones, with some not included. The repertoire includes roughly 63,000 clones, approximately 65% of them detected once, and around 8.8% sits in the top ten. The source is a human donor with non-small cell lung cancer whose response to radiotherapy plus ipilimumab could not be evaluated. This sample comprised peripheral blood, obtained from a patient treated with radiotherapy plus ipilimumab.

The CDR3 DNA sequence: TGTGCCAGCAGTTTCGGGACTAGCGGGCTCGAGCAGTACTTC. Translation: CASSFGTSGLEQYF. The chain links TRBV28 to TRBJ2-7; 12 positions agree with TRBD2. The CDR3 is 14 amino acids. Germline V gene data show CDR1 as MDHEN and CDR2 as SYDVKM. J was trimmed by 6 bases and V by 3 bases; bases with no gene match: 3.